The entry below describes one T cell receptor beta chain. As yet, its antigen is unknown. Trimming took 5 bases from V and 0 from J; bases not matched to a gene: 6. The CDR3 loop spans 15 amino acids. From germline, CDR1 is MDHEN and CDR2 SYDVKM. The PCR ran on 60 Vbeta and 13 Jbeta primers. The protocol was immunoSEQ multiplex PCR, while the TCRdb copy is restricted to in-frame clones and leaves out a portion. The repertoire holds about 140,000 clones, with almost 85% as singletons. The sample comes from a study of cytomegalovirus exposure and HLA in healthy donors. General study results and limits: The analysis excluded some indistinguishable V segments, including TRBV6-2 and TRBV6-3. Most CMV-associated TCR beta chains were later found to appear HLA-restricted. CMV serostatus was the sole immune exposure information available.

This TCR was recovered from a man aged 18 to 30 in good health and CMV-seropositive. The sample consisted of PBMCs. The genes are TRBV28 and TRBJ2-7, with 8 bases fitting TRBD1. The CDR3 spells CASSPGQDFSYEQYF. The CDR3, as DNA: TGTGCCAGCAGTCCGGGACAGGACTTCTCCTACGAGCAGTACTTC.